The TCR beta chain described here comes from a study of blood T cell repertoires in COVID-19. On the study more broadly: Samples representing acute and convalescent COVID-19 were sourced from the United States, Italy and Spain.

Germline CDR1 MNHEY, CDR2 SMNVEV (reference sequence). The V and J ends lost 3 bases and 1 base, in that order; junction bases with no gene match: 5. The CDR3 loop spans 15 amino acids. Libraries were prepared by immunoSEQ multiplex PCR; TCRdb keeps only in-frame clonotypes and omits some of them. The profile covers approximately 160,000 clones, with just over 85% appearing a single time and approximately 7% taken by the ten largest. The TCR sequence derives from a man in his fifties with active or convalescent COVID-19. The V gene is TRBV27, the J gene TRBJ1-2; 7 positions match TRBD1. Sequences were obtained from peripheral blood. This CDR3 reads CASSLSAGGNYGYTF. The CDR3 nucleotides read TGTGCCAGCAGTTTGTCGGCAGGGGGTAACTATGGCTACACCTTC.